The sequence of this TCR beta chain was determined in a study of T cell repertoires in cytomegalovirus infection. Study as a whole: HLA-C-restricted CMV epitopes, recently identified, and well-studied HLA-B-restricted ones were used by the study. A matching HLA type, together with CMV infection, was signaled by public TCR beta signatures. Study conclusions and caveats: Clonotypes of TCR beta that were HLA-C-restricted and CMV-specific dominated the ex vivo response.

TCRdb independently ran MiXCR on the reads; one entry per CDR3 protein. This table holds around 69,000 distinct CDR3 sequences, 20% to 25% found once. This clonotype has ten or more counts. The antigen is unknown. The clonotype was recovered from a human donor in good health (CMV status not recorded). Some clones in this sample may be carry-over from other donors' samples. This sample comprised CD8+ T cells from cultured PBMCs, obtained from culture after CMV antigen stimulation.

In DNA, the CDR3 is TGTGCCAGCAGCTCCTACAGGAATCCCAACGAGCAGTACTTC. Protein product: CASSSYRNPNEQYF. V usage is TRBV7-2 and J usage is TRBJ2-7; the D gene is possibly TRBD1 (5 bases). The germline gives CDR1 SGHTA, CDR2 FQGNSA. This CDR3 spans 14 amino acids. V lost 4 bases and J 5 bases, leaving 15 bases between the germline ends.